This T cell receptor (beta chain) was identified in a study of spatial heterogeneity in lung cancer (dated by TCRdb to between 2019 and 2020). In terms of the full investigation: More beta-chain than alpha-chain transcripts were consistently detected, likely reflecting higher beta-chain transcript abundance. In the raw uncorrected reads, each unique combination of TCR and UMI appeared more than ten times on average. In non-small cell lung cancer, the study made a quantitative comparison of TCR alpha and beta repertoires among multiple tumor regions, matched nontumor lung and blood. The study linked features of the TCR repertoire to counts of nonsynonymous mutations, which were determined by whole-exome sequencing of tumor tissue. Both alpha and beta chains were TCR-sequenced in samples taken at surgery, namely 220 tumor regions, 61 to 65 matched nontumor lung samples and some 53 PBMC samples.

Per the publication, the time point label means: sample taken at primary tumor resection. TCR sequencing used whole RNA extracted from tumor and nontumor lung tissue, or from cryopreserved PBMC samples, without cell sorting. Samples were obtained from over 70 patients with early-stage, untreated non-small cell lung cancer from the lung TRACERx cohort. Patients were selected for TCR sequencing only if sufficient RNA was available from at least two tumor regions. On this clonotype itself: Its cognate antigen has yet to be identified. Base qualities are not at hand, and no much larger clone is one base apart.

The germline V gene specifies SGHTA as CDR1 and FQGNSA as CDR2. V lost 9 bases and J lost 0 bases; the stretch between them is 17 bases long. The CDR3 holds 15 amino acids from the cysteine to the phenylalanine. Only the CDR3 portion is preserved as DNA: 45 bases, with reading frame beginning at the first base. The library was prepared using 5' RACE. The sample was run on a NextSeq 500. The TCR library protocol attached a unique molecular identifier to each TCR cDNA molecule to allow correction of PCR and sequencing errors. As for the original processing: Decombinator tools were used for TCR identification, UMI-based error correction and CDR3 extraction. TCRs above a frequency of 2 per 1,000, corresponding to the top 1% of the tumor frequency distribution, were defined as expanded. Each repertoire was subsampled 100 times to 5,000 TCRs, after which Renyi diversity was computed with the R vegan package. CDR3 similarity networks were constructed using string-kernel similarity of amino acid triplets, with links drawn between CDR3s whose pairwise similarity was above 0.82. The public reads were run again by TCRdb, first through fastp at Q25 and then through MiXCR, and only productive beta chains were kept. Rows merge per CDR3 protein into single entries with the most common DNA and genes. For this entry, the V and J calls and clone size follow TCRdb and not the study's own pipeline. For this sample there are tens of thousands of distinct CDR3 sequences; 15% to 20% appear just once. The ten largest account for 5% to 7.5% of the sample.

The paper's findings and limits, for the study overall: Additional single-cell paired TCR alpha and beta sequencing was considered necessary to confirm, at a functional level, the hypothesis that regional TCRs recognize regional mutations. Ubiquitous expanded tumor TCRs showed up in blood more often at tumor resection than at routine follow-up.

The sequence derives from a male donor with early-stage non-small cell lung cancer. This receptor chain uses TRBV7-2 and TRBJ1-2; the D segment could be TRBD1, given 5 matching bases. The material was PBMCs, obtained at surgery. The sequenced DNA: TGTGCCAGTAGCCCCCCCGACAGAGCTAACTATGGCTACACCTTC. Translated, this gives CASSPPDRANYGYTF. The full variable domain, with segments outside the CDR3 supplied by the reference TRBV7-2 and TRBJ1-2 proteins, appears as GAGVSQSPSNKVTEKGKDVELRCDPISGHTALYWYRQSLGQGLEFLIYFQGNSAPDKSGLPSDRFSAERTGGSVSTLTIQRTQQEDSAVYLCASSPPDRANYGYTFGSGTRLTVV.